Listed below are T cell receptor beta chains from one sample, sequenced in a study of beta chain features in type 1 diabetes. Some clones are missing from TCRdb's copy, which holds only in-frame ones; the method was immunoSEQ multiplex PCR. The table has 41,000 or so clones, over 50% seen once. The sequencing input was Tregs from blood. The receptors shown here come from a man aged 25 to 45 with type 1 diabetes. Some clones in this sample may be carry-over from other donors' samples. CDR3s include the opening cysteine and the closing phenylalanine or tryptophan. The D gene is left open where the match is weak. Clone size is given for some rows only: seen once, a few or many times, or a class if the clone is expanded.

>NA|TRBJ2-1|TRBV5-4|TRBD1
CASRQRQGDNEQFF
TGTGCCAGCCGCCAGCGACAGGGCGACAATGAGCAGTTCTTC
>NA|TRBJ2-2|TRBV7-3|TRBD1
CASSPTGVNTGELFF
TGTGCCAGCAGCCCGACAGGGGTGAACACCGGGGAGCTGTTTTTT
>few|TRBJ2-3|TRBV10-3|NA
CATLITGGTDTQYF
TGTGCCACCCTTATTACGGGGGGCACAGATACGCAGTATTTT
>NA|TRBJ1-4|TRBV7-2|TRBD1
CASSRGDRDVEKLFF
TGTGCCAGCAGCCGCGGAGACAGGGATGTTGAAAAACTGTTTTTT
>NA|TRBJ2-7|TRBV7-9|TRBD2
CASSPGLAEAQEQYF
TGTGCCAGCAGTCCCGGACTAGCGGAGGCCCAAGAGCAGTACTTC
>few|TRBJ1-5|TRBV7-8|NA
CASSLERDNQPQHF
TGTGCCAGCAGCTTAGAGCGCGACAATCAGCCCCAGCATTTT
>NA|TRBJ2-1|TRBV10-1|TRBD2
CASSESRPQRGGYNEQFF
TGCGCCAGCAGTGAGTCCCGGCCCCAGCGGGGGGGCTACAATGAGCAGTTCTTC
>NA|TRBJ2-5|TRBV11-2|NA
CASSHQETQYF
TGTGCCAGCAGCCATCAAGAGACCCAGTACTTC
>NA|TRBJ1-1|TRBV7-2|NA
CASSLAAGRNTEAFF
TGTGCCAGCAGCTTAGCAGCCGGGAGGAACACTGAAGCTTTCTTT
>NA|TRBJ1-1|TRBV7-3|NA
CASSLDKAGWAEAFF
TGTGCCAGCAGCTTAGACAAGGCAGGCTGGGCTGAAGCTTTCTTT
>NA|TRBJ2-3|TRBV27|TRBD2
CASSLSFRRGLAVYLDTQYF
TGTGCCAGCAGTTTATCATTCCGGAGGGGACTAGCAGTCTATTTAGATACGCAGTATTTT
>NA|TRBJ1-6|TRBV5-1|TRBD1
CASSLVLGGSNSPLHF
TGCGCCAGCAGCTTGGTTTTAGGGGGCTCCAATTCACCCCTCCACTTT
>NA|TRBJ2-1|TRBV7-9|TRBD2
CASSPQGLAGDNEQFF
TGTGCCAGCAGCCCCCAGGGACTAGCGGGGGACAATGAGCAGTTCTTC
>few|TRBJ2-7|TRBV9|NA
CASSVALAEPTYEQYF
TGTGCCAGCAGCGTAGCCCTCGCGGAACCGACCTACGAGCAGTACTTC
>NA|TRBJ1-5|TRBV7-2|NA
CASRRRDQPQHF
TGTGCCAGCAGAAGGCGGGATCAGCCCCAGCATTTT
>NA|TRBJ2-5|TRBV5-1|TRBD2
CASSILAGQETQYF
TGCGCCAGCAGTATACTAGCGGGCCAAGAGACCCAGTACTTC
>NA|TRBJ2-6|TRBV29-1|NA
CSAGGSGANVLTF
TGCAGCGCTGGAGGCTCTGGGGCCAACGTCCTGACTTTC
>NA|TRBJ2-3|TRBV29-1|TRBD2
CSIRAGRGDTQYF
TGCAGCATCCGCGCGGGGAGGGGAGATACGCAGTATTTT
>few|TRBJ1-6|TRBV10-3|TRBD1
CAISITGVSPLHF
TGTGCCATCAGTATAACAGGGGTTTCACCCCTCCACTTT
>few|TRBJ2-1|TRBV2|TRBD2
CASSEGLAGYNEQFF
TGTGCCAGCAGTGAAGGGCTAGCGGGTTACAATGAGCAGTTCTTC
>NA|TRBJ2-1|TRBV10-3|NA
CAIASRNEQFF
TGTGCCATCGCGAGCCGCAATGAGCAGTTCTTC
>once|TRBJ2-7|TRBV18|TRBD1
CASSPQGQTYEQYF
TGTGCCAGCTCACCCCAGGGACAGACCTACGAGCAGTACTTC
>NA|TRBJ1-2|TRBV5-1|TRBD1
CASSTLGTENNGYTF
TGCGCCAGCAGCACGCTCGGGACAGAAAACAACGGCTACACCTTC
>few|TRBJ2-3|TRBV2|NA
CASNSLARADTQYF
TGTGCCAGCAATAGCCTAGCGAGGGCAGATACGCAGTATTTT
>few|TRBJ2-5|TRBV28|NA
CASSSVGGETQYF
TGTGCCAGCAGCTCGGTGGGAGGAGAGACCCAGTACTTC
>NA|TRBJ1-3|TRBV6-6|TRBD1
CASSYQTGGHTIYF
TGTGCCAGCAGTTATCAGACAGGGGGACACACCATATATTTT
>NA|TRBJ2-3|TRBV29-1|TRBD2
CSVEGRREDTDTQYF
TGCAGCGTTGAAGGGAGGCGGGAGGACACAGATACGCAGTATTTT
>NA|TRBJ1-2|TRBV12-5|NA
CTSGLEPGVYGYTF
TGTACTAGTGGTTTAGAACCAGGCGTCTATGGCTACACCTTC
>NA|TRBJ2-7|TRBV20-1|NA
CSAQGVLEQYF
TGCAGTGCCCAAGGAGTCCTCGAGCAGTACTTC
>once|TRBJ2-1|TRBV7-3|TRBD2
CASSLTSGGLFEQFF
TGTGCCAGCAGCCTCACTAGCGGGGGGCTATTTGAGCAGTTCTTC
>NA|TRBJ2-1|TRBV7-2|TRBD2
CASSFSGTSYEQFF
TGTGCCAGCAGCTTCAGTGGGACTAGCTATGAGCAGTTCTTC
>NA|TRBJ2-7|TRBV6-6|TRBD1
CASRYRGQSSYEQYF
TGTGCCAGCAGATACAGGGGGCAAAGCTCCTACGAGCAGTACTTC
>few|TRBJ1-1|TRBV27|NA
CASRPPTTWAEAFF
TGTGCCAGCAGACCGCCGACAACCTGGGCTGAAGCTTTCTTT
>few|TRBJ2-2|TRBV21-1|NA
CASSKYVISGKTGELFF
TGTGCCAGCAGCAAGTACGTGATCTCGGGGAAGACCGGGGAGCTGTTTTTT
>few|TRBJ1-2|TRBV10-3|TRBD1
CAISETGTGSHGYTF
TGTGCCATCAGTGAAACCGGGACAGGGAGCCATGGCTACACCTTC
>NA|TRBJ1-2|TRBV6-5|NA
CASISALSYGYTF
TGTGCCAGCATCTCAGCACTAAGCTATGGCTACACCTTC
>NA|TRBJ1-1|TRBV7-3|NA
CASSFGTVGTEAFF
TGTGCCAGCAGCTTTGGTACAGTCGGCACTGAAGCTTTCTTT
>few|TRBJ2-3|TRBV4-2|TRBD2
CASSLTRGEAGGRTDTQYF
TGTGCCAGCAGCCTGACTAGAGGAGAAGCGGGGGGGCGGACAGATACGCAGTATTTT
>few|TRBJ2-4|TRBV4-1|TRBD1
CASSQDSTGGNIQYF
TGCGCCAGCAGCCAAGATAGTACAGGGGGCAACATTCAGTACTTC
>NA|TRBJ2-3|TRBV15|TRBD2
CATSSVLAASTDTQYF
TGTGCCACCAGCAGTGTTCTAGCGGCTAGCACAGATACGCAGTATTTT
>NA|TRBJ2-6|TRBV7-9|TRBD2
CASSFGEGYAGANVLTF
TGTGCCAGCAGCTTCGGGGAGGGGTACGCTGGGGCCAACGTCCTGACTTTC
>NA|TRBJ1-2|TRBV6-5|TRBD1
CASRMPGQGVYGYTF
TGTGCCAGCAGAATGCCGGGACAGGGGGTGTACGGCTACACCTTC
>few|TRBJ1-1|TRBV7-2|NA
CASSPGHQAFF
TGTGCCAGCAGCCCCGGACATCAGGCTTTCTTT
>NA|TRBJ1-4|TRBV18|TRBD1
CVSSTGQGASEKLFF
TGTGTCAGCTCAACGGGACAGGGGGCGAGTGAAAAACTGTTTTTT
>NA|TRBJ2-5|TRBV2|TRBD2
CASRLSGGGAETQYF
TGTGCCAGCAGGCTGTCTGGCGGGGGGGCGGAGACCCAGTACTTC
>NA|TRBJ1-2|TRBV30|NA
CAWSPQPNYGYTF
TGTGCCTGGAGTCCACAACCAAACTATGGCTACACCTTC
>NA|TRBJ1-2|TRBV27|NA
CASSRKGGSDYGYTF
TGTGCCAGCAGTCGAAAAGGGGGTTCGGACTATGGCTACACCTTC
>NA|TRBJ1-1|TRBV29-1|NA
CSVGTLNTEAFF
TGCAGCGTTGGGACATTGAACACTGAAGCTTTCTTT
>NA|TRBJ2-2|TRBV4-2|TRBD2
CASSLTSGGDTGELFF
TGTGCCAGCAGCCTAACGAGCGGGGGGGACACCGGGGAGCTGTTTTTT
>NA|TRBJ2-7|TRBV20-1|TRBD1
CSARGTGAQYF
TGCAGTGCTAGAGGGACAGGGGCGCAGTACTTC
>NA|TRBJ2-7|TRBV18|TRBD1
CASSPIGQGSYEQYF
TGTGCCAGCTCACCAATAGGACAGGGTTCCTACGAGCAGTACTTC